The present TCR beta chain was sequenced within a study of blood T cell repertoires in COVID-19. The CDR3 totals 14 residues. Germline lookup yields CDR1 MDHEN and CDR2 SYDVKM. V lost 7 bases and J lost 2; bases outside the gene matches: 7. Per the authors' pipeline: Reference gene primer amplification yielded estimated nucleated cell counts. Clones were read by immunoSEQ multiplex PCR, and TCRdb kept only the in-frame ones, dropping some. The DNA gave D and trimming, while V, J and clone size come from that table. The sample contains fewer than 50,000 clones, over 70% of which appear only once. The TCR comes from an older man with acute or convalescent COVID-19. The chain joins TRBV28 to TRBJ1-2; 7 bases are shared with TRBD1. The sequencing sample was made of peripheral blood. The CDR3 DNA reads as TGTGCCAGCAAAGTGAGCAGGGGGAACTATGGCTACACCTTC. Its translation is CASKVSRGNYGYTF.